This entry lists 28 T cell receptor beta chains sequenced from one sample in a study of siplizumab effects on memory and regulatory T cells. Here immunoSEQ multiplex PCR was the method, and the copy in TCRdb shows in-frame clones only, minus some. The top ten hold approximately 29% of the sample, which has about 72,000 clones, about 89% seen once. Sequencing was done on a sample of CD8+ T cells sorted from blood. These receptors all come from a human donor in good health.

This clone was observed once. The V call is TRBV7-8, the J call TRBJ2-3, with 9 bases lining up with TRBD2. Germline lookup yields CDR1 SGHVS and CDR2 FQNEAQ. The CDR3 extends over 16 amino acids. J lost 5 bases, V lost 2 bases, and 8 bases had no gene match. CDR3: CASSLRVAGVGDTQYF. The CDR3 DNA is TGTGCCAGCAGCTTAAGAGTAGCGGGAGTAGGAGATACGCAGTATTTT.

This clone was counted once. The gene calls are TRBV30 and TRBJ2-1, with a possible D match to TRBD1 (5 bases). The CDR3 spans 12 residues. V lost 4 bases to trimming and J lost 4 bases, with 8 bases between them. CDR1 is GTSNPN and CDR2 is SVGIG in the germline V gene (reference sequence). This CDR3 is CAWTGPYNEQFF. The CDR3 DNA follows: TGTGCCTGGACAGGGCCTTACAATGAGCAGTTCTTC.

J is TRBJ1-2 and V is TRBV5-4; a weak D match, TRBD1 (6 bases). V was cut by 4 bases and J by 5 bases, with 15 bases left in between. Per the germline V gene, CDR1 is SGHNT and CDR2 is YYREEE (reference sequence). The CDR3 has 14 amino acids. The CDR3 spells CASSAGHPIYGYTF. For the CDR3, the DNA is TGTGCCAGCAGCGCGGGACATCCAATTTATGGCTACACCTTC.

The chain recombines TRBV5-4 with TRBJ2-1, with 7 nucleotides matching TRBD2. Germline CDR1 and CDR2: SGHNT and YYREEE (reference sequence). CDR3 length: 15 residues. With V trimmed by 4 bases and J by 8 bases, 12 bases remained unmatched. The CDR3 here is CASSPGGGSTHEQFF. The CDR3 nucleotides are TGTGCCAGCAGCCCCGGAGGCGGGAGCACGCATGAGCAGTTCTTC.

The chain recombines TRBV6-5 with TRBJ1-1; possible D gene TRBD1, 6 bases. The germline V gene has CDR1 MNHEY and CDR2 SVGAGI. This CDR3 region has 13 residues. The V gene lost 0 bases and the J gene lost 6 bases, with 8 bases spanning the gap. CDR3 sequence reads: CASSYSPGAEAFF. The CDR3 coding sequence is TGTGCCAGCAGTTACTCGCCAGGGGCTGAAGCTTTCTTT.

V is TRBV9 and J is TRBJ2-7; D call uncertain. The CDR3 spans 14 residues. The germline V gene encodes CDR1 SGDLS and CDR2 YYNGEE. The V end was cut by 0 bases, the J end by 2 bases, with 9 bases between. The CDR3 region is CASSVDRFAYEQYF. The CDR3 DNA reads TGTGCCAGCAGCGTAGATAGGTTTGCCTACGAGCAGTACTTC.

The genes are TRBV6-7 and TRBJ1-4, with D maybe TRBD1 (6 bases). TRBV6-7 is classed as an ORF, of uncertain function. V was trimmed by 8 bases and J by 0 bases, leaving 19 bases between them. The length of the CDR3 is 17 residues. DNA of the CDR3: TGTGCCAGCTACAGGGCTGGCTCCCCCGCAACTAATGAAAAACTGTTTTTT. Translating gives CASYRAGSPATNEKLFF.

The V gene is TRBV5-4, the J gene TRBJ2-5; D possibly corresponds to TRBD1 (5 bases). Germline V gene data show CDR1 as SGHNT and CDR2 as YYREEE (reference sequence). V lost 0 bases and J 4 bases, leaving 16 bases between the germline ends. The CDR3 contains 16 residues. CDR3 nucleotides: TGTGCCAGCAGCTTGGCGGACGCCGTAAGGGGAGAGACCCAGTACTTC. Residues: CASSLADAVRGETQYF.

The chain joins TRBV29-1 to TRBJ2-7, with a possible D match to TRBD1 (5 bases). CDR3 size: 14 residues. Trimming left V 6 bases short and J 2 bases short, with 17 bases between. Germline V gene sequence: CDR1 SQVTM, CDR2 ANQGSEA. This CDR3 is CSVLQGAYPYEQYF. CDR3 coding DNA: TGCAGCGTCCTCCAAGGGGCCTATCCCTACGAGCAGTACTTC.

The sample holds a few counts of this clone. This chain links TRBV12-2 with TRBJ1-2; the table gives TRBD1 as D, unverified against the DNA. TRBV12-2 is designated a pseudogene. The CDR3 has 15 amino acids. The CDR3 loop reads CASSYSAGTAYGYTF. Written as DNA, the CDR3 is TGTGCCAGCAGCTACAGCGCCGGGACAGCTTATGGCTACACCTTC.

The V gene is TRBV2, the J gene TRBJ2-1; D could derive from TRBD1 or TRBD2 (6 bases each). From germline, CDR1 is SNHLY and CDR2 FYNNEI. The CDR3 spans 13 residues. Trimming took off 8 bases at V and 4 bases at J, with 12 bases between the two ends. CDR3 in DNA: TGTGCCAGCGCGGTAGGGGGGTACAATGAGCAGTTCTTC. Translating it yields CASAVGGYNEQFF.

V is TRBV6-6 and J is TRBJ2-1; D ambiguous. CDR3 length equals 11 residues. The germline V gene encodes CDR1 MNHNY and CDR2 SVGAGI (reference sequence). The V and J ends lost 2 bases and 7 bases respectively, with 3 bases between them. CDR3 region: CASSYTNEQFF. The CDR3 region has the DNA TGTGCCAGCAGTTACACGAATGAGCAGTTCTTC.

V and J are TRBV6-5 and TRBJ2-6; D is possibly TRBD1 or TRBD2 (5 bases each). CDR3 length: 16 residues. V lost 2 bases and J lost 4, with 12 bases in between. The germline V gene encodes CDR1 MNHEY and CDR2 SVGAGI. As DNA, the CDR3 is TGTGCCAGCAGTTACGGGAACGGGGACGGGGCCAACGTCCTGACTTTC. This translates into CASSYGNGDGANVLTF.

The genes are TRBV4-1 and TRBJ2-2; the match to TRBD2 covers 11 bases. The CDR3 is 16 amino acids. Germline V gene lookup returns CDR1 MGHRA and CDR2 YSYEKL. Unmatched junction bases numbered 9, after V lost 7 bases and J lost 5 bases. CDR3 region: CASKSRVAGGTGELFF. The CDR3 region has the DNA TGCGCCAGCAAAAGCAGGGTAGCGGGAGGGACCGGGGAGCTGTTTTTT.

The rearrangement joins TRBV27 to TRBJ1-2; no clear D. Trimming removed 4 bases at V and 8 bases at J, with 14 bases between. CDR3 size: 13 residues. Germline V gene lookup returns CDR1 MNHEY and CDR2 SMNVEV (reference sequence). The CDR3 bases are TGTGCCAGCAGTTCGGGAGTCCGGGGAGGCTACACCTTC. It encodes CASSSGVRGGYTF.

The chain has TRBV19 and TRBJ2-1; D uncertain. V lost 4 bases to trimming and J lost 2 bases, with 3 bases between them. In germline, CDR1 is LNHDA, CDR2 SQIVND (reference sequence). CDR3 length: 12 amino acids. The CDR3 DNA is TGTGCCAGTAGTAACCCCTACAATGAGCAGTTCTTC. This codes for CASSNPYNEQFF.

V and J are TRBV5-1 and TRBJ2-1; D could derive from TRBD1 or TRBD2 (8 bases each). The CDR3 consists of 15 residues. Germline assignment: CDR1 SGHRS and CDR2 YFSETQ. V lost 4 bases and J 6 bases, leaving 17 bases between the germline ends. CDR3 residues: CASSTGGGTGNEQFF. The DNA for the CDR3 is TGCGCCAGCAGCACGGGCGGGGGGACAGGCAATGAGCAGTTCTTC.

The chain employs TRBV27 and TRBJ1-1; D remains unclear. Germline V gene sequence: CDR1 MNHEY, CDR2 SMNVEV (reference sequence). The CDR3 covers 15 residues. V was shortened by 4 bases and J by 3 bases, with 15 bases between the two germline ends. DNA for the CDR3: TGTGCCAGCAGTTCCCTTTACGGTTGGGACACTGAAGCTTTCTTT. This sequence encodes CASSSLYGWDTEAFF.

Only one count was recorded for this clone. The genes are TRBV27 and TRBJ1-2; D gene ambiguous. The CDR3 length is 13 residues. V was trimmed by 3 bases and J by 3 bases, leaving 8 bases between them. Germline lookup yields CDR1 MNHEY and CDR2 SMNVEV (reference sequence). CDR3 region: CASSFGVDYGYTF. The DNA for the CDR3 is TGTGCCAGCAGTTTTGGGGTTGACTATGGCTACACCTTC.

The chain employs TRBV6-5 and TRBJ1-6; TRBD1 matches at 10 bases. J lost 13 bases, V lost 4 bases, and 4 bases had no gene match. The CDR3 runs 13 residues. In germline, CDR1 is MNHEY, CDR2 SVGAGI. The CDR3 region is CASSSSDRGPLHF. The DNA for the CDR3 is TGTGCCAGCAGTTCCTCGGACAGGGGGCCCCTCCACTTT.

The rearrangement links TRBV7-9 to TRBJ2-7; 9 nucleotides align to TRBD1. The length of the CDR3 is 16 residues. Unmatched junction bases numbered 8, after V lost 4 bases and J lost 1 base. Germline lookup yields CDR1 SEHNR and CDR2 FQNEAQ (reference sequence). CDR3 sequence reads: CASSSPRDRASYEQYF. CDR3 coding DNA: TGTGCCAGCAGCTCGCCCCGGGACAGGGCTTCCTACGAGCAGTACTTC. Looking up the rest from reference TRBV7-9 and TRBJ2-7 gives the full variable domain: DTGVSQNPRHKITKRGQNVTFRCDPISEHNRLYWYRQTLGQGPEFLTYFQNEAQLEKSRLLSDRFSAERPKGSFSTLEIQRTEQGDSAMYLCASSSPRDRASYEQYFGPGTRLTVT.

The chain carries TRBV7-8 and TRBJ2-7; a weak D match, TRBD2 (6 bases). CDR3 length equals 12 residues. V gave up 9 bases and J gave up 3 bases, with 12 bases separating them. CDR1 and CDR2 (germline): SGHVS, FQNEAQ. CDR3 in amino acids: CASHGRSYEQYF. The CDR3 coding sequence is TGTGCCAGTCACGGGAGAAGCTACGAGCAGTACTTC.

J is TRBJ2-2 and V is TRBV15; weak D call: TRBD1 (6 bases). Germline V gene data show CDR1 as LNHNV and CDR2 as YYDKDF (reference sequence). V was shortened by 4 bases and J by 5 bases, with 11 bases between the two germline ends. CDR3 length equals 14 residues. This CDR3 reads CATSNRVDTGELFF. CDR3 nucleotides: TGTGCCACCAGCAACAGGGTGGATACCGGGGAGCTGTTTTTT.

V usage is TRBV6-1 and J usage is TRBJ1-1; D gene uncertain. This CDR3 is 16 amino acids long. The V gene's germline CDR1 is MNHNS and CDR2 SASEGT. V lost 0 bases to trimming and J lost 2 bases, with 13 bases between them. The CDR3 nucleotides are TGTGCCAGCAGTGAAGCCAAAAGGACGGTCAACACTGAAGCTTTCTTT. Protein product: CASSEAKRTVNTEAFF.

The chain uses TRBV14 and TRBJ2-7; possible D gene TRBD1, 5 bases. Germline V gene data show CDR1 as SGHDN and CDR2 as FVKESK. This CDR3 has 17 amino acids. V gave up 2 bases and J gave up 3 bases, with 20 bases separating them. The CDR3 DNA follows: TGTGCCAGCAGCCAACATGTGGACACCACCCGTTTCTACGAGCAGTACTTC. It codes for CASSQHVDTTRFYEQYF.

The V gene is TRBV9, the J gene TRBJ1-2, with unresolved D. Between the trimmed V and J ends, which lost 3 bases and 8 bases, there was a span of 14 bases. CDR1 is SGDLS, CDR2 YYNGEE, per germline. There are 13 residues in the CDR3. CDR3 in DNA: TGTGCCAGCAGCGCCTACGGGTCGCGGGGCTACACCTTC. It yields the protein CASSAYGSRGYTF.

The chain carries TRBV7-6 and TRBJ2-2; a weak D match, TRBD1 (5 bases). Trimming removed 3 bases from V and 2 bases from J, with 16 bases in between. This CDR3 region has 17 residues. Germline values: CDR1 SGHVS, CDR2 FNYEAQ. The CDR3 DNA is TGTGCCAGCAGCTTTGCACTTGCCGACAGCAACACCGGGGAGCTGTTTTTT. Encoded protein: CASSFALADSNTGELFF.

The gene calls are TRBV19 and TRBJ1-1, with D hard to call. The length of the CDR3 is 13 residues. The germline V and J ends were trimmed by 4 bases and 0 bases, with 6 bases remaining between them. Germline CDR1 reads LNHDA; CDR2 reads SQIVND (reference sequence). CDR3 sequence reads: CASSTGMNTEAFF. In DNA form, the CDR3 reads TGTGCCAGTAGTACCGGGATGAACACTGAAGCTTTCTTT.